This entry is about one TCR beta chain. The specificity of this receptor is unknown. Base-call qualities are not available, and no considerably larger clone is one nucleotide away. The CDR3 numbers 13 residues from cysteine through phenylalanine. Only CDR3 DNA is held: 39 bases, read in frame from base 1. V is reduced by 1 base and J by 1 base, leaving a spacing of 4 bases between them. CDR1 and CDR2, looked up from the germline V gene (reference sequence), are MNHEY and SMNVEV. The library was obtained by the immunoSEQ multiplex PCR assay. The source is immuneACCESS, and TCRdb retained only in-frame sequences with V and J called. Part of the clones is not carried over; for the studies checked, unresolved V genes explain less than half of this, and the remainder is unexplained. Within this sample are about 29,000 clones, with around nine tenths of them counted one time only. 8% to 9.5% of the sample comes from the top ten.

The record originates from a study of PD-1 and CTLA-4 blockade in melanoma (dated by TCRdb to about 2021). Study-wide context: The study compared how PD-1 blockade and CTLA-4 blockade affected the melanoma-reactive CD8 T cell response in patients with melanoma.

The sequence derives from a human donor with melanoma. The rearranged chain carries TRBV27 and TRBJ1-1; the D gene is not confidently resolved. The material was CD8+ T cells from peripheral blood, obtained before anti-PD-1 treatment. CDR3 protein: CASSLLGNTEAFF. The DNA is TGTGCCAGCAGTTTATTGGGGAACACTGAAGCTTTCTTT.